The 23 T cell receptor beta chains below come from one sample, sequenced in a study of blood T cell repertoires in COVID-19. Sequenced by immunoSEQ multiplex PCR; TCRdb stores in-frame clones only, minus some. The sample contains around 170,000 clones, approximately 80% of which appear only once. The sequenced material came from peripheral blood. The receptors were sampled from a woman aged 55-70 years with acute or convalescent COVID-19.

V and J are TRBV7-2 and TRBJ1-3, with a possible D match to TRBD1 (5 bases). The CDR3 contains 14 residues. V was pared by 5 bases and J by 3 bases, with 11 bases between. The V gene's germline CDR1 is SGHTA and CDR2 FQGNSA. Here the CDR3 reads CASSPQGYGNTIYF. Here the CDR3 DNA reads TGTGCCAGCAGCCCCCAGGGTTATGGAAACACCATATATTTT.

The chain carries TRBV28 and TRBJ2-4, with TRBD1 matching over 8 bases. The germline gives CDR1 MDHEN, CDR2 SYDVKM. J lost 8 bases, V lost 7 bases, and 4 bases had no gene match. This CDR3 is 12 amino acids long. CDR3 sequence reads: CASNQGAYIQYF. CDR3 sequence (DNA): TGTGCCAGCAACCAGGGGGCATACATTCAGTACTTC.

Here the CDR3 DNA reads TGTGCCACCAGCAGAGCGGGGGGGATTATGGGGACCCAGTACTTC. The encoded protein is CATSRAGGIMGTQYF. This chain links TRBV15 with TRBJ2-5, with 8 nucleotides matching TRBD2. CDR1 and CDR2 (germline): LNHNV, YYDKDF (reference sequence). Trimming removed 1 base from V and 7 bases from J; junction bases left unmatched: 8. The CDR3 is 15 amino acids.

This rearrangement joins TRBV7-9 to TRBJ1-1; maybe TRBD1 (5 bases). CDR1 is SEHNR, CDR2 FQNEAQ, per germline (reference sequence). This CDR3 has 15 amino acids. Trimming took off 0 bases at V and 5 bases at J, with 13 bases between the two ends. The CDR3 is CASSLARGMGTEAFF. CDR3 nucleotides: TGTGCCAGCAGCTTAGCTCGGGGGATGGGGACTGAAGCTTTCTTT.

Only a few counts were recorded for this clone. This chain uses TRBV7-2 with TRBJ1-2, with no clear D. Germline V lookup: CDR1 SGHTA, CDR2 FQGNSA. V lost 7 bases and J lost 2, with 17 bases in between. The CDR3 has 15 amino acids. Written as DNA, the CDR3 is TGTGCCAGCAAACAAACCCAGTCGGGGAACTATGGCTACACCTTC. Translated: CASKQTQSGNYGYTF. Full variable domain (missing parts from reference TRBV7-2 and TRBJ1-2): GAGVSQSPSNKVTEKGKDVELRCDPISGHTALYWYRQSLGQGLEFLIYFQGNSAPDKSGLPSDRFSAERTGGSVSTLTIQRTQQEDSAVYLCASKQTQSGNYGYTFGSGTRLTVV.

The CDR3 loop reads CASTKGGVYPQETQYF. The CDR3 DNA is TGTGCCAGTACCAAGGGGGGGGTGTACCCCCAAGAGACCCAGTACTTC. The chain couples TRBV19 to TRBJ2-5; tentatively, D is TRBD2 (7 bases). Trimming took off 7 bases at V and 1 base at J, with 19 bases between the two ends. The length of the CDR3 is 16 residues. CDR1 is LNHDA and CDR2 is SQIVND in the germline V gene (reference sequence). The full variable domain, in which reference TRBV19 and TRBJ2-5 provide the parts outside the CDR3, is DGGITQSPKYLFRKEGQNVTLSCEQNLNHDAMYWYRQDPGQGLRLIYYSQIVNDFQKGDIAEGYSVSREKKESFPLTVTSAQKNPTAFYLCASTKGGVYPQETQYFGPGTRLLVL.

This clone has just a few counts. The J gene is TRBJ2-6, the V gene TRBV19; 8 bases agree with TRBD1. V shed 7 bases and J 1 base; nucleotides not matched to a gene: 12. Germline V gene lookup returns CDR1 LNHDA and CDR2 SQIVND (reference sequence). This CDR3 spans 18 amino acids. The CDR3 protein is CASKMQGASRSGANVLTF. The CDR3 DNA is TGTGCCAGTAAAATGCAGGGGGCTAGTAGGTCTGGGGCCAACGTCCTGACTTTC.

J is TRBJ2-5 and V is TRBV29-1; D might be TRBD2 (5 bases). This CDR3 is 14 amino acids long. Trimming shortened V by 7 bases and J by 4 bases, and 19 bases separated the two germline ends. Germline CDR1 SQVTM, CDR2 ANQGSEA. CDR3 nucleotide sequence: TGCAGCGGGATCCTTCCGGGAATAGGAGAGACCCAGTACTTC. Protein: CSGILPGIGETQYF.

The J gene is TRBJ2-1, the V gene TRBV5-6; 8 nucleotides line up with TRBD1. The ends lost 1 base at V and 7 bases at J; junction bases unmatched: 7. The CDR3 spans 15 residues. Germline V lookup: CDR1 SGHDT, CDR2 YYEEEE. CDR3 coding DNA: TGTGCCAGCAGCTTGCGGACAGGGATTTGGAATGAGCAGTTCTTC. This encodes CASSLRTGIWNEQFF.

The chain joins TRBV19 to TRBJ1-6, with D unclear. The CDR3 loop spans 15 amino acids. CDR1 and CDR2 (germline): LNHDA, SQIVND (reference sequence). V lost 7 bases, J lost 8 bases, and 18 bases lay in between. CDR3 sequence reads: CASNTRTVLDSPLHF. DNA for the CDR3: TGTGCCAGTAATACCCGCACAGTGCTGGATTCACCCCTCCACTTT.

This clone was observed a handful of times. V and J are TRBV29-1 and TRBJ1-1; 8 bases line up with TRBD1. Per germline, CDR1 SQVTM and CDR2 ANQGSEA. Unmatched junction bases numbered 4, after V lost 6 bases and J lost 4 bases. The CDR3 is 12 amino acids. CDR3 nucleotide sequence: TGCAGCGTAGACAGGGGTGGCACTGAAGCTTTCTTT. Amino acid sequence: CSVDRGGTEAFF. Variable domain in full (rest from reference TRBV29-1 and TRBJ1-1): SAVISQKPSRDICQRGTSLTIQCQVDSQVTMMFWYRQQPGQSLTLIATANQGSEATYESGFVIDKFPISRPNLTFSTLTVSNMSPEDSSIYLCSVDRGGTEAFFGQGTRLTVV.

The V and J genes are TRBV9 and TRBJ2-3; 7 bases are shared with TRBD2. Per germline, CDR1 SGDLS and CDR2 YYNGEE. Trimming at V came to 4 bases and at J to 2 bases, leaving 7 bases not matched to a gene. CDR3 length equals 15 residues. The CDR3 DNA is TGTGCCAGCAGCCCCTCAGCGGGGTACACAGATACGCAGTATTTT. As protein: CASSPSAGYTDTQYF.

The chain carries TRBV3-1 (or the pseudogene TRBV3-2) and TRBJ2-2; D unclear. This CDR3 region has 15 residues. V dropped 2 bases and J dropped 6 bases, with 13 bases sitting between them. From germline, CDR1 is LGHDT and CDR2 YNNKEL (reference sequence). The CDR3, as DNA: TGTGCCAGCAGCCAAAGGCCACTAAGCGCCGGGGAGCTGTTTTTT. Protein product: CASSQRPLSAGELFF.

The V call is TRBV4-1, the J call TRBJ2-2; D uncertain. The V gene lost 1 base and the J gene lost 0 bases, with 3 bases spanning the gap. The CDR3 is 14 amino acids. Germline CDR1 MGHRA, CDR2 YSYEKL. The DNA of the CDR3 is TGCGCCAGCAGCCAAGCTACGAACACCGGGGAGCTGTTTTTT. It yields the protein CASSQATNTGELFF.

The chain links TRBV5-1 to TRBJ2-3, with 10 bases matching TRBD2. With 1 base clipped from V and 4 bases from J, the junction kept 3 bases outside the gene matches. Germline assignment: CDR1 SGHRS and CDR2 YFSETQ. The CDR3 covers 15 residues. CDR3 sequence (DNA): TGCGCCAGCAGCTTGCAAGCGGGGGGGCCAGATACGCAGTATTTT. Translation gives CASSLQAGGPDTQYF.

The V gene is TRBV29-1, the J gene TRBJ2-4; D unclear. The CDR3 runs to 15 residues. V was trimmed by 2 bases and J by 0 bases, leaving 11 bases between them. The germline gives CDR1 SQVTM, CDR2 ANQGSEA. The CDR3 DNA reads TGCAGCGTTGAAAATCAGGCGCTAGCCAAAAACATTCAGTACTTC. Amino acid sequence: CSVENQALAKNIQYF.

The chain combines TRBV11-2 with TRBJ1-2; D not resolved. Looked up from germline, CDR1 is SGHAT and CDR2 is FQNNGV. This CDR3 has 12 amino acids. Trimming removed 4 bases at V and 8 bases at J, with 11 bases between. The CDR3 sequence is CASSSRLVGYTF. The CDR3 DNA reads as TGTGCCAGCAGCTCGCGACTGGTGGGCTACACCTTC.

Only a few counts were recorded for this clone. The rearrangement uses TRBV7-2 and TRBJ1-2; a weak D match, TRBD1 (5 bases). Per the germline V gene, CDR1 is SGHTA and CDR2 is FQGNSA. The V and J ends lost 1 base and 2 bases respectively, with 8 bases between them. CDR3 length equals 14 residues. Written as DNA, the CDR3 is TGTGCCAGCAGCTTAGGCGCAGGGAACTATGGCTACACCTTC. Its translation: CASSLGAGNYGYTF.

This clone occurred a few times. V usage is TRBV7-2 and J usage is TRBJ1-4, with D hard to call. Deletions cut 2 bases from V and 0 bases from J, with 4 bases between. The CDR3 is made up of 14 amino acids. Germline CDR1 and CDR2: SGHTA and FQGNSA. This CDR3 is CASSLTSTNEKLFF. CDR3 nucleotides: TGTGCCAGCAGCTTAACATCAACTAATGAAAAACTGTTTTTT.

This clone was seen more than once but under ten times. The J gene is TRBJ1-1, the V gene TRBV9; 7 nucleotides line up with TRBD1. This CDR3 contains 17 residues. Looked up from germline, CDR1 is SGDLS and CDR2 is YYNGEE. Trimming cost V 3 bases and J 0 bases; bases outside gene matches: 11. The CDR3 DNA reads TGTGCCAGCAGCGGCCGACAGGGCCTATCGATGAACACTGAAGCTTTCTTT. Encoded protein: CASSGRQGLSMNTEAFF. Full variable domain (rest looked up from reference TRBV9 and TRBJ1-1): DSGVTQTPKHLITATGQRVTLRCSPRSGDLSVYWYQQSLDQGLQFLIQYYNGEERAKGNILERFSAQQFPDLHSELNLSSLELGDSALYFCASSGRQGLSMNTEAFFGQGTRLTVV.

The chain couples TRBV9 to TRBJ2-2; no reliable D call. CDR3 size: 17 residues. V was clipped by 2 bases and J by 0 bases, with 14 bases between them. Germline CDR1 SGDLS, CDR2 YYNGEE. This CDR3 reads CASSVMGGGANTGELFF. In DNA, the CDR3 is TGTGCCAGCAGCGTTATGGGTGGCGGCGCGAACACCGGGGAGCTGTTTTTT. Drawing the rest from reference TRBV9 and TRBJ2-2, the complete variable domain is DSGVTQTPKHLITATGQRVTLRCSPRSGDLSVYWYQQSLDQGLQFLIQYYNGEERAKGNILERFSAQQFPDLHSELNLSSLELGDSALYFCASSVMGGGANTGELFFGEGSRLTVL.

This chain links TRBV12-3 or TRBV12-4 with TRBJ1-4; no clear D. V was clipped by 6 bases and J by 4 bases, with 6 bases between them. The CDR3 has 12 residues. The CDR3 region is CASRQFNEKLFF. DNA for the CDR3: TGTGCCAGCAGACAGTTTAATGAAAAACTGTTTTTT.

This chain joins TRBV6-5 and TRBJ2-1; a possible D gene is TRBD2 (6 bases). This CDR3 comprises 14 residues. V gave up 4 bases and J gave up 5 bases, with 12 bases separating them. Germline V gene sequence: CDR1 MNHEY, CDR2 SVGAGI. The CDR3, as DNA: TGTGCCAGCAGTTTTGCGGGGTATAACAATGAGCAGTTCTTC. Amino acids: CASSFAGYNNEQFF.